Sequencing of this T cell receptor (beta chain) was carried out in a study of T cell repertoires in cytomegalovirus infection. Overall study context: CMV infection plus the matching HLA type was flagged by public TCR beta signatures.

TCRdb processed the reads anew with MiXCR; each CDR3 protein has one entry. The sample contains a few hundred thousand distinct CDR3 sequences, around 9.5% of which appear only once. V lost 2 bases and J lost 3, with 14 bases in between. Germline CDR1 DFQATT, CDR2 SNEGSKA (reference sequence). The CDR3 totals 15 residues. This clonotype came up a few times. A read error may explain this, as a much larger clone is one base away. The specimen sequenced was PBMCs. The clonotype comes from a human donor in good health (CMV status not recorded). Some clones in this sample may be carry-over from other donors' samples. This sequence joins TRBV20-1 and TRBJ2-1, with D tentatively TRBD2 (5 bases). Here the CDR3 DNA reads TGCAGTGCTAGACCCTCTAACGGGATCTACAATGAGCAGTTCTTC. Its protein is CSARPSNGIYNEQFF.